This TCR beta chain was obtained from a study of shared clonotypes between healthy human individuals. Regarding the study as a whole: Only blood underwent sampling, and tissue repertoires likely differ.

Samples underwent the assay at deep level. The sorted-subset replicate PCRs were given around 200 ng DNA, which is about 30,000 T cell genomes. Some clones are missing from TCRdb's copy, which holds only in-frame ones; the method was immunoSEQ multiplex PCR. Found here are some 900,000 clones, 70% to 85% of them singletons; the top ten hold roughly 1.5%. With respect to this clone: The target antigen is unknown.

CDR1 is MNHEY and CDR2 is SVGAGI in the germline V gene. This CDR3 is built from 16 residues. V was trimmed by 0 bases and J by 2 bases, leaving 11 bases between them. Investigators divided CD4+ cells into CD45RA+ naive and CD45RA-negative memory subsets. The source material was memory CD4+ T cells sorted from blood. Subset noted: CD45RA-negative fraction. The rearrangement links TRBV6-5 to TRBJ1-3; weak D call: TRBD1 (5 bases). The receptor was isolated from a man between 18 and 35 years old in good health. The CDR3 spells CASSYSKSGAGNTIYF. As DNA, the CDR3 is TGTGCCAGCAGTTACTCGAAGTCGGGGGCTGGAAACACCATATATTTT.